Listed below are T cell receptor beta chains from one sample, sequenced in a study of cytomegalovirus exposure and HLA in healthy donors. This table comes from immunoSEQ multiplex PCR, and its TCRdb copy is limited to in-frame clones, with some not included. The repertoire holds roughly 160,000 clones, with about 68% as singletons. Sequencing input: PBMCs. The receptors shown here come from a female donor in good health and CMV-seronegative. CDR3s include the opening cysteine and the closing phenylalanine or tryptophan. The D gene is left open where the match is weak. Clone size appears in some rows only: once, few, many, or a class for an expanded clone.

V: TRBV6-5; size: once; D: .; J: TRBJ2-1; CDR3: CASSYSRPSYNEQFF; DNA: TGTGCCAGCAGTTACTCGAGGCCGTCCTACAATGAGCAGTTCTTC
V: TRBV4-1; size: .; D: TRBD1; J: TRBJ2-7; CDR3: CASSPLTGAYEQYF; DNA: TGCGCCAGCAGCCCCCTGACAGGGGCCTACGAGCAGTACTTC
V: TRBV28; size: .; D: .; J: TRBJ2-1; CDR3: CASSLDPARNEQFF; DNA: TGTGCCAGCAGTTTAGATCCAGCGCGCAATGAGCAGTTCTTC
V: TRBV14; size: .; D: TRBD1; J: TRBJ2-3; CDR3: CASSQEDRVTDTQYF; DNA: TGTGCCAGCAGCCAGGAGGACAGGGTGACAGATACGCAGTATTTT
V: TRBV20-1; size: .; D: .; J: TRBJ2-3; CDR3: CSARAGDTQYF; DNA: TGCAGTGCTAGGGCGGGAGATACGCAGTATTTT
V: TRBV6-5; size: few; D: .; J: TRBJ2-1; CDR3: CASSSYGGEVNEQFF; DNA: TGTGCCAGCAGTTCCTACGGGGGTGAAGTCAATGAGCAGTTCTTC
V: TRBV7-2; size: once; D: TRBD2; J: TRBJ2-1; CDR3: CASSLGAGTSGGLQFF; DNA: TGTGCCAGCAGCTTGGGCGCCGGGACTAGCGGGGGGTTGCAGTTCTTC
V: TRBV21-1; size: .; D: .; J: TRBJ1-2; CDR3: CASSKVLHREAHGYTF; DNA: TGTGCCAGCAGCAAAGTTTTGCACAGGGAAGCCCATGGCTACACCTTC
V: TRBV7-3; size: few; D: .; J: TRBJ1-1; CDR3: CASSLTGGEAFF; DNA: TGTGCCAGCAGCTTAACGGGGGGTGAAGCTTTCTTT
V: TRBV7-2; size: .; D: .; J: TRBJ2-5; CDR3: CASAGGRQETQYF; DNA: TGTGCCAGCGCCGGAGGCCGGCAAGAGACCCAGTACTTC
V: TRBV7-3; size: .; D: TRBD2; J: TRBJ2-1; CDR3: CASGSREGLEQFF; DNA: TGTGCCAGCGGCTCTCGGGAGGGCCTCGAGCAGTTCTTC
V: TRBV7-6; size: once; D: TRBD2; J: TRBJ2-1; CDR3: CASSRSGGGPNEQFF; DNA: TGTGCCAGCAGCCGTAGCGGGGGGGGCCCCAATGAGCAGTTCTTC
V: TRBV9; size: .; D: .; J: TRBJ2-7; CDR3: CASSVAEGDYEQYF; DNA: TGTGCCAGCAGCGTAGCAGAGGGGGACTACGAGCAGTACTTC
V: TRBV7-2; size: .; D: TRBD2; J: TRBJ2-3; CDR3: CASSLSGGLADTQYF; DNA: TGTGCCAGCAGCTTAAGCGGGGGCCTGGCAGATACGCAGTATTTT
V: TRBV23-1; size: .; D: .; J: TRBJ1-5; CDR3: CASSQSIGQSPQPQHF; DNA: TGCGCCAGCAGTCAATCGATCGGACAGTCGCCTCAGCCCCAGCATTTT
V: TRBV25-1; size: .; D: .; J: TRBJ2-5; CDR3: CASSESRGVGETQYF; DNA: TGTGCCAGCAGTGAATCTCGGGGAGTTGGAGAGACCCAGTACTTC
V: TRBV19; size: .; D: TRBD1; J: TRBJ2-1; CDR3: CASSSTGTGFYNEQFF; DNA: TGTGCCAGTAGTTCCACCGGGACAGGGTTCTACAATGAGCAGTTCTTC
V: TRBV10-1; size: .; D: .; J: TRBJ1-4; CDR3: CASSELRGTTRKLFF; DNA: TGCGCCAGCAGTGAGTTGAGAGGGACAACTAGAAAACTGTTTTTT
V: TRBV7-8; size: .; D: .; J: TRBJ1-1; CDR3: CASSLALPGRNTEAFF; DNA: TGTGCCAGCAGCTTAGCGCTCCCGGGTAGGAACACTGAAGCTTTCTTT
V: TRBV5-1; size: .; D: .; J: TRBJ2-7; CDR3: CASSPESGLPEQYF; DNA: TGCGCCAGCAGCCCCGAATCTGGACTCCCCGAGCAGTACTTC
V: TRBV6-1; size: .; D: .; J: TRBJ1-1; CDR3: CASSVNRNTEAFF; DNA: TGTGCCAGCAGTGTAAACAGGAACACTGAAGCTTTCTTT
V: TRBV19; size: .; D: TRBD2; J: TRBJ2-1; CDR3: CASSIGTSGRDSPYNEQFF; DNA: TGTGCCAGTAGTATAGGGACTAGCGGGAGAGATTCCCCCTACAATGAGCAGTTCTTC
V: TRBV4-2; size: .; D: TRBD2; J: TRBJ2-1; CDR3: CASSPATASGGGSSYNEQFF; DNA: TGTGCCAGCAGCCCCGCCACAGCATCTGGCGGGGGTAGCTCCTACAATGAGCAGTTCTTC
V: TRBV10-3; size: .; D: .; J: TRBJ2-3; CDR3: CAISVIGGSADTQYF; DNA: TGTGCCATCAGTGTAATTGGAGGGAGTGCAGATACGCAGTATTTT
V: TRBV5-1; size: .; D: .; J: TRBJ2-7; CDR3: CASSLVDSSYEQYF; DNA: TGCGCCAGCAGCTTGGTGGACAGCTCCTACGAGCAGTACTTC
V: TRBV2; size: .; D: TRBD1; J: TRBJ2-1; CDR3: CASSPDRGRQNEQFF; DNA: TGTGCCAGCAGTCCGGACAGGGGGCGTCAAAATGAGCAGTTCTTC
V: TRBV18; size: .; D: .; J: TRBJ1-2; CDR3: CASSLNRDNNYGYTF; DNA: TGTGCCAGCTCGCTTAACCGGGACAACAACTATGGCTACACCTTC
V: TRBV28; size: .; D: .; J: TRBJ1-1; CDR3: CASRPGRAGKAFF; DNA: TGTGCCAGCAGACCTGGCAGGGCTGGTAAAGCTTTCTTT
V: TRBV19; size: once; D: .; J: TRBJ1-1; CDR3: CASMSSMNTEAFF; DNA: TGTGCCAGTATGAGTTCCATGAACACTGAAGCTTTCTTT
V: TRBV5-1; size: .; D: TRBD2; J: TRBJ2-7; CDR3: CASALPSLAGDEQYF; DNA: TGCGCCAGCGCCCTTCCCTCTCTAGCGGGAGACGAGCAGTACTTC
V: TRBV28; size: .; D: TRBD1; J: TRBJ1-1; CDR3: CASSPNRGVGTEAFF; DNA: TGTGCCAGCAGCCCCAACAGGGGAGTTGGAACTGAAGCTTTCTTT
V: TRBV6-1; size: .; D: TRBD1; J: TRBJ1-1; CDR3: CASTRQGWTEAFF; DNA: TGTGCCAGCACCAGACAGGGGTGGACTGAAGCTTTCTTT
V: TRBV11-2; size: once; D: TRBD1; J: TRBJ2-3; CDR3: CASSFGAGTGVRGTQYF; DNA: TGTGCCAGCAGCTTTGGGGCCGGGACAGGGGTAAGGGGTACGCAGTATTTT
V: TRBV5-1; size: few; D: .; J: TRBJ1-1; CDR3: CASSYQTGNTEAFF; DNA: TGCGCCAGCAGCTACCAGACAGGGAACACTGAAGCTTTCTTT
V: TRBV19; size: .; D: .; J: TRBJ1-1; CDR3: CASSISAGTEAFF; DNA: TGTGCCAGTAGTATTTCGGCAGGGACTGAAGCTTTCTTT
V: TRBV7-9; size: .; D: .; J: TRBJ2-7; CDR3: CASRDSLGEQYF; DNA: TGTGCCAGCCGCGACTCCCTCGGCGAGCAGTACTTC
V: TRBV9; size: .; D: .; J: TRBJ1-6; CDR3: CASSPQGMGNSPLHF; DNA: TGTGCCAGCAGCCCCCAGGGGATGGGTAATTCACCCCTCCACTTT
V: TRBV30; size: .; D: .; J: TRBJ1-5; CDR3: CAWSVKGLFNQPQHF; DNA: TGTGCCTGGAGTGTAAAGGGACTTTTCAATCAGCCCCAGCATTTT
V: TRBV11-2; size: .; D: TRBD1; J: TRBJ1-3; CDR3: CASSLDLEQGASRNTIYF; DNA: TGTGCCAGCAGCTTAGATCTGGAGCAGGGGGCTTCTAGAAACACCATATATTTT
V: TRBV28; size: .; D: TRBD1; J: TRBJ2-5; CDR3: CASRGPGETQYF; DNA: TGTGCCAGTAGGGGGCCCGGAGAGACCCAGTACTTC
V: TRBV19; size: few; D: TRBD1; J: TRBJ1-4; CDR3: CASSPGTGKLFF; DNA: TGTGCCAGCTCCCCCGGGACAGGAAAACTGTTTTTT
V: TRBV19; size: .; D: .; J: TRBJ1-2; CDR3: CASSLRTGVPPGYTF; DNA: TGTGCCAGTAGTCTTAGGACGGGAGTTCCCCCTGGCTACACCTTC
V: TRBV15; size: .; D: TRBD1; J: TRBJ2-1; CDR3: CATSLGQGGYNEQFF; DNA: TGTGCCACCAGCCTCGGACAGGGAGGATACAATGAGCAGTTCTTC
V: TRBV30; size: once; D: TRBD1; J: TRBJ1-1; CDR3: CAWSAFTGATEAFF; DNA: TGTGCCTGGAGCGCATTCACAGGGGCCACTGAAGCTTTCTTT
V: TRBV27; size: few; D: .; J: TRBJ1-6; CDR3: CASRSYNSPLHF; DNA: TGTGCCAGCCGTAGCTATAATTCACCCCTCCACTTT
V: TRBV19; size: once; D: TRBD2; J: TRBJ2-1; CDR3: CASSKEASGSSSYNEQFF; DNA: TGTGCCAGTAGTAAAGAGGCTAGCGGGTCTAGCTCCTACAATGAGCAGTTCTTC
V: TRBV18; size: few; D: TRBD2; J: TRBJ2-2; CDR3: CASSPVASGRNTGELFF; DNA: TGTGCCAGCTCACCAGTCGCTAGCGGGAGGAACACCGGGGAGCTGTTTTTT
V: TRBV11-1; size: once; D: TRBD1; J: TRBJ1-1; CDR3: CASSPRGQGPMNAEAFF; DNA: TGTGCCAGCAGCCCCAGGGGACAGGGCCCTATGAACGCTGAAGCTTTCTTT
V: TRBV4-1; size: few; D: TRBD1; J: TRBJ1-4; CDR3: CASSQVRRQGAEKLFF; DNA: TGCGCCAGCAGCCAAGTTCGGAGACAGGGGGCAGAAAAACTGTTTTTT
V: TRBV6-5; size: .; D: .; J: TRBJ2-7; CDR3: CASSHRQVSAYEQYF; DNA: TGTGCCAGCAGCCATCGACAGGTTTCGGCCTACGAGCAGTACTTC
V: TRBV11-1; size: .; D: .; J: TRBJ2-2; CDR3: CASSARRGGNTGELFF; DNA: TGTGCCAGCAGCGCTCGTCGTGGAGGGAACACCGGGGAGCTGTTTTTT
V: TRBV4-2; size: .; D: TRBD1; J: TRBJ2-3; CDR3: CASSQDLNGQGRADTQYF; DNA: TGTGCCAGCAGCCAAGATCTTAACGGACAGGGGAGGGCAGATACGCAGTATTTT
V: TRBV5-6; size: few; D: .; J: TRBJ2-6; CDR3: CASSDPTVYSGANVLTF; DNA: TGTGCCAGCAGCGACCCGACAGTCTACTCTGGGGCCAACGTCCTGACTTTC
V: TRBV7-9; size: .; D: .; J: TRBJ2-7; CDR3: CASSLESSYEQYF; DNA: TGTGCCAGCAGCTTAGAGAGCTCCTACGAGCAGTACTTC
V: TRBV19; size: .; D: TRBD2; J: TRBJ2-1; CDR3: CATGLAGGAYNEQFF; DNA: TGTGCCACAGGACTAGCGGGAGGGGCCTACAATGAGCAGTTCTTC